A selection of T cell receptor beta chains follows, all from one sample in a study of T cells in Graves' hyperthyroidism and ophthalmopathy. Via MiXCR, TCRdb re-called the multiplex PCR reads, giving one row per CDR3 protein. The data show some 350,000 distinct CDR3 sequences, about 15% seen once. The sample consisted of blood. These TCRs come from a woman aged 55-70 years with Graves' ophthalmopathy. Each CDR3 is given with its conserved first and last residue. Fields, in order: J gene, D gene, clone size, V gene, CDR3 protein, CDR3 DNA. A D gene is named only where the DNA matches it firmly. Only part of the rows carry a size: once, few, many, or a class if the clone is expanded.

>TRBJ2-7|.|.|TRBV5-1
CASSSAQSSYEQYF
TGCGCCAGCAGTTCGGCTCAAAGCTCCTACGAGCAGTACTTC
>TRBJ1-1|TRBD1|few|TRBV19
CASSIDRRDRFDEAFF
TGTGCCAGTAGTATAGATCGCCGGGACAGGTTCGATGAAGCTTTCTTT
>TRBJ1-1|.|many|TRBV11-2
CASSLGDQILNTEAFF
TGTGCCAGCAGCTTAGGGGATCAGATACTGAACACTGAAGCTTTCTTT
>TRBJ2-7|.|many|TRBV24-1
CATSDARRSSSYEQYF
TGTGCCACCAGTGATGCCAGGCGGTCGAGCTCCTACGAGCAGTACTTC
>TRBJ1-1|TRBD1|many|TRBV5-1
CASSISSGGTEAFF
TGCGCCAGCAGCATCAGCTCAGGGGGGACTGAAGCTTTCTTT
>TRBJ2-3|.|many|TRBV18
CASSPERTDTQYF
TGTGCCAGCTCACCCGAACGCACAGATACGCAGTATTTT
>TRBJ1-2|TRBD1|.|TRBV5-4
CASSRTGGNGYTF
TGTGCCAGCAGCCGGACAGGGGGCAATGGCTACACCTTC
>TRBJ2-3|TRBD2|few|TRBV24-1
CATSRLAGGDNTQYF
TGTGCCACCAGTCGACTAGCGGGAGGGGATAATACGCAGTATTTT
>TRBJ1-2|TRBD1|many|TRBV12-3/TRBV12-4
CASTQGDRGRSGYGYTF
TGTGCCAGCACCCAGGGGGACAGGGGGCGCTCAGGCTATGGCTACACCTTC
>TRBJ2-3|TRBD2|many|TRBV7-7
CASSFSGTTDTQYF
TGTGCCAGCAGCTTCAGCGGGACTACAGATACGCAGTATTTT
>TRBJ1-5|.|.|TRBV4-1
CASSQEGHPNQPQHF
TGCGCCAGCAGCCAAGAAGGGCACCCCAATCAGCCCCAGCATTTT
>TRBJ1-4|.|few|TRBV28
CASNMDAADEKLFF
TGTGCCAGCAATATGGACGCAGCTGATGAAAAACTGTTTTTT
>TRBJ2-1|TRBD2|few|TRBV9
CASSAGTRGYNEQFF
TGTGCCAGCAGCGCCGGGACTAGGGGGTACAATGAGCAGTTCTTC
>TRBJ1-4|.|.|TRBV5-5
CASSPEPFNEKLFF
TGTGCCAGCAGTCCCGAGCCTTTTAATGAAAAACTGTTTTTT
>TRBJ2-3|TRBD2|few|TRBV10-3
CAIKGSGANTDTQYF
TGTGCCATCAAGGGTAGCGGGGCCAACACAGATACGCAGTATTTT
>TRBJ1-1|.|.|TRBV28
CASSFQGGRTEASF
TGTGCCAGCAGTTTCCAGGGAGGGCGAACTGAAGCTTCCTTT
>TRBJ1-4|.|few|TRBV27
CASSQGYSYEKLFF
TGTGCCAGCAGCCAAGGGTATTCTTATGAAAAACTGTTTTTT
>TRBJ2-7|.|many|TRBV20-1
CSAPPGTGLYEQYF
TGCAGTGCTCCCCCCGGGACGGGACTCTACGAGCAGTACTTC
>TRBJ2-7|TRBD2|many|TRBV27
CASSSPPGGSREQYF
TGTGCCAGCAGTTCCCCTCCTGGCGGGAGTCGCGAGCAGTACTTC
>TRBJ2-5|TRBD2|few|TRBV20-1
CSASPQWTSASQETQYF
TGCAGTGCCTCTCCCCAATGGACTAGCGCCAGTCAAGAGACCCAGTACTTC
>TRBJ2-2|.|few|TRBV6-6
CASSHPRHLVRENTGELFF
TGTGCCAGCAGTCACCCCAGGCACCTGGTGCGGGAGAACACCGGGGAGCTGTTTTTT
>TRBJ1-6|.|many|TRBV13
CASSMDNSPLHF
TGTGCCAGCAGCATGGATAATTCACCCCTCCACTTT
>TRBJ2-1|.|few|TRBV20-1
CSVKDLLSHNEQFF
TGCAGTGTTAAGGATCTACTGAGCCACAATGAGCAGTTCTTC
>TRBJ2-3|TRBD2|.|TRBV12-3/TRBV12-4
CASSYQAGTSDTQYF
TGTGCCAGCAGTTATCAAGCGGGAACGTCAGATACGCAGTATTTT
>TRBJ1-5|.|.|TRBV2
CASSDLRDQPQHF
TGTGCCAGCAGCGACCTAAGGGATCAGCCCCAGCATTTT
>TRBJ2-3|.|.|TRBV5-1
CASSRRLGLDTQYF
TGCGCCAGCAGCAGGAGACTAGGTTTAGATACGCAGTATTTT
>TRBJ2-1|TRBD2|many|TRBV11-2
CASSPLAGGYNEQFF
TGTGCCAGCAGCCCCCTAGCGGGAGGGTACAATGAGCAGTTCTTC
>TRBJ1-6|.|many|TRBV12-3/TRBV12-4
CASSTVGGNSPLHF
TGTGCCAGCAGCACCGTGGGGGGGAATTCACCCCTCCACTTT
>TRBJ2-7|TRBD2|few|TRBV10-1
CASSETSGRPPYEQYF
TGCGCCAGCAGTGAGACTAGCGGGAGGCCGCCATACGAGCAGTACTTC
>TRBJ1-2|.|many|TRBV28
CASSLPGINHGYTF
TGTGCCAGCAGTTTGCCAGGGATTAACCATGGCTACACCTTC
>TRBJ2-1|TRBD1|many|TRBV7-6
CASSEGGGGGNEQFF
TGTGCCAGCAGCGAAGGGGGCGGTGGAGGCAATGAGCAGTTCTTC
>TRBJ2-1|.|.|TRBV6-4
CASSAGWNNEQFF
TGTGCCAGCAGCGCGGGATGGAACAATGAGCAGTTCTTC
>TRBJ2-3|TRBD2|.|TRBV2
CASRAMTSGTDTQYF
TGTGCCAGCAGGGCTATGACTAGCGGCACAGATACGCAGTATTTT
>TRBJ2-3|.|many|TRBV5-1
CASSLMVGEDTQYF
TGCGCCAGCAGCTTGATGGTGGGTGAAGATACGCAGTATTTT
>TRBJ2-7|.|many|TRBV14
CASSLVASEQYF
TGTGCCAGCAGCCTTGTGGCAAGCGAGCAGTACTTC
>TRBJ1-5|.|many|TRBV30
CAWSVKGSNQPQHF
TGTGCCTGGAGTGTAAAGGGTAGCAATCAGCCCCAGCATTTT
>TRBJ2-5|.|once|TRBV5-4
CASSFVGEQETQYF
TGTGCCAGCAGCTTTGTAGGGGAACAAGAGACCCAGTACTTC
>TRBJ1-4|TRBD1|few|TRBV6-1
CASSTGTGFGKLFF
TGTGCCAGCAGTACTGGGACAGGGTTTGGAAAACTGTTTTTT
>TRBJ2-7|TRBD2|many|TRBV28
CASSLSAAGGTYEQYF
TGTGCCAGCAGTTTAAGCGCGGCGGGGGGAACCTACGAGCAGTACTTC
>TRBJ2-7|.|few|TRBV20-1
CSATPTGYEQYF
TGCAGTGCCACCCCGACAGGCTACGAGCAGTACTTC
>TRBJ2-7|TRBD2|many|TRBV20-1
CSARTSGSNYEQYF
TGCAGTGCTAGGACTAGCGGGAGCAATTACGAGCAGTACTTC
>TRBJ2-4|.|many|TRBV12-3/TRBV12-4
CASSPRGGKNIQYF
TGTGCCAGCAGCCCGAGGGGGGGCAAAAACATTCAGTACTTC
>TRBJ2-5|.|many|TRBV28
CASSLFREGTQYF
TGTGCCAGCAGTTTATTTCGGGAAGGGACCCAGTACTTC
>TRBJ2-1|TRBD1|few|TRBV12-3/TRBV12-4
CASSGTGGHYNEQFF
TGTGCCAGCAGTGGGACAGGGGGGCACTACAATGAGCAGTTCTTC
>TRBJ2-1|.|.|TRBV9
CASSVAQVAYNEQFF
TGTGCCAGCAGCGTAGCTCAGGTAGCGTACAATGAGCAGTTCTTC
>TRBJ2-2|.|few|TRBV5-1
CASSPGARTNTGELFF
TGCGCCAGCAGTCCTGGGGCACGGACGAACACCGGGGAGCTGTTTTTT
>TRBJ1-2|TRBD1|.|TRBV6-1
CASSRDSGYTF
TGTGCCAGCAGCAGGGACAGCGGCTACACCTTC
>TRBJ2-7|.|few|TRBV7-2
CASSLGGGLGEQYF
TGTGCCAGCAGCTTAGGTGGAGGGTTGGGCGAGCAGTACTTC
>TRBJ2-3|TRBD2|few|TRBV2
CASTRTSGTNTDTQYF
TGTGCCAGCACCAGGACTAGCGGGACTAATACAGATACGCAGTATTTT